The present TCR beta chain was sequenced within a study of long-term antiretroviral therapy in people with HIV. Findings and limits, study-wide: Clonal expansions arising prior to ART prevailed in the repertoire at every time point. Repertoires looked antigen-experienced, with only a slight naive shift after ART. Diversity measured after ART increased yet remained under transplant donor controls.

Amounts of about 0.9-11 million cryopreserved PBMC were held in the samples before DNA extraction. The libraries were made with immunoSEQ v3.0 at survey level. Repertoires were generated with immunoSEQ multiplex PCR, while TCRdb's copy carries only in-frame clones and drops some. This table holds 26,000 or so clones, around 89% found once. This clone has a handful of counts. Its antigen is currently unknown. V lost 4 bases and J lost 2, with 9 bases in between. This CDR3 is 14 amino acids long. Germline V gene lookup returns CDR1 SGHNT and CDR2 YYREEE (reference sequence). V gene TRBV5-4 combines with J gene TRBJ2-2; the D call may be TRBD1 or TRBD2 (5 bases each). The material sequenced was unsorted PBMCs, taken 0.5 years after starting antiretroviral therapy. This clonotype was sampled from a woman between 18 and 29 years old with HIV. CDR3 sequence: CASSRDQNTGELFF. The CDR3 nucleotides are TGTGCCAGCAGCCGGGACCAAAACACCGGGGAGCTGTTTTTT.